The rows below give T cell receptor beta chains drawn from one sample of a study of blood T cell repertoires in COVID-19. Using immunoSEQ multiplex PCR, the repertoire was profiled, and TCRdb retains in-frame clones only, with some absent. The sample lists about 390,000 clones, approximately 87% occurring once. The sequencing input was PBMCs or T cells enriched from blood (not recorded which). These receptors were taken from a woman aged 50 to 60 who had recovered from COVID-19. Each CDR3 is given with its conserved first and last residue. The D gene is left open where the match is weak. Part of the rows lack a size; the others show once, few, many or a class for expanded clones.

V	size	D	J	DNA	CDR3
TRBV13	few	.	TRBJ1-2	TGTGCCAGCAGCTTAGGAGGACAGCCAAACTATGGCTACACCTTC	CASSLGGQPNYGYTF
TRBV7-8	.	.	TRBJ1-4	TGTGCCAGCAGCCCCGGAGCGAGAACTAATGAAAAACTGTTTTTT	CASSPGARTNEKLFF
TRBV7-9	.	TRBD1	TRBJ2-7	TGTGCCAGCAGAGGGACAGGGTCGGTGGGCGAGCAGTACTTC	CASRGTGSVGEQYF
TRBV28	.	.	TRBJ1-6	TGTGCCAGCACAGGGGAAAGTTCACCCCTCCACTTT	CASTGESSPLHF
TRBV3-1/TRBV3-2	.	.	TRBJ1-3	TGTGCCAGCAGCCAAGACAGCGTACTTGGAAACACCATATATTTT	CASSQDSVLGNTIYF
TRBV4-2	.	TRBD2	TRBJ2-7	TGTGCCAGCAGCCCTAGCGGGGGGGCGGTCGAGCAGTACTTC	CASSPSGGAVEQYF
TRBV5-6	.	TRBD1	TRBJ1-3	TGTGCCAGTAAACGACAGGGTAGCTCTGGAAACACCATATATTTT	CASKRQGSSGNTIYF
TRBV5-1	.	TRBD1	TRBJ1-2	TGCGCCAGCAGCTCGGGGACAGGCAACTATGGCTACACCTTC	CASSSGTGNYGYTF
TRBV7-8	few	.	TRBJ1-5	TGTGCCAGCAGCTTATTAATGGGAGTTTCGGAAGATCAGCCCCAGCATTTT	CASSLLMGVSEDQPQHF
TRBV4-2	.	TRBD1	TRBJ1-6	TGTGCCAGCAGCCAAGCCTTTTTTTTGACAGGGAGGACCTATAATTCACCCCTCCACTTT	CASSQAFFLTGRTYNSPLHF
TRBV20-1	.	TRBD2	TRBJ2-7	TGCAGTGCTAGTCCCGCTAGCGGGGCCTACGAGCAGTACTTC	CSASPASGAYEQYF
TRBV2	few	.	TRBJ2-5	TGTGCCAGCAGTCTGAGCCAGGGTAACCAAGAGACCCAGTACTTC	CASSLSQGNQETQYF